The clone carrying this T cell receptor beta chain was detected a few times. Researchers ran the PCR with 60 Vbeta and 13 Jbeta primers. Produced via immunoSEQ multiplex PCR; TCRdb's table is partial and in-frame only. The repertoire holds 200,000 or so clones, with roughly 83% as singletons. This record comes from a study of cytomegalovirus exposure and HLA in healthy donors. The receptor comes from a boy younger than 18 in good health and CMV-seronegative. Sequenced input: PBMCs.

The CDR3 reads CAIGTGAALFF. The CDR3 DNA reads as TGTGCCATCGGTACAGGGGCCGCTCTGTTTTTT. The chain combines TRBV10-3 with TRBJ1-4; 7 positions agree with TRBD1. Germline lookup yields CDR1 ENHRY and CDR2 SYGVKD. The V gene end was trimmed by 8 bases and the J gene end by 14 bases; junction bases not matched to a gene: 8. The CDR3 is 11 amino acids.